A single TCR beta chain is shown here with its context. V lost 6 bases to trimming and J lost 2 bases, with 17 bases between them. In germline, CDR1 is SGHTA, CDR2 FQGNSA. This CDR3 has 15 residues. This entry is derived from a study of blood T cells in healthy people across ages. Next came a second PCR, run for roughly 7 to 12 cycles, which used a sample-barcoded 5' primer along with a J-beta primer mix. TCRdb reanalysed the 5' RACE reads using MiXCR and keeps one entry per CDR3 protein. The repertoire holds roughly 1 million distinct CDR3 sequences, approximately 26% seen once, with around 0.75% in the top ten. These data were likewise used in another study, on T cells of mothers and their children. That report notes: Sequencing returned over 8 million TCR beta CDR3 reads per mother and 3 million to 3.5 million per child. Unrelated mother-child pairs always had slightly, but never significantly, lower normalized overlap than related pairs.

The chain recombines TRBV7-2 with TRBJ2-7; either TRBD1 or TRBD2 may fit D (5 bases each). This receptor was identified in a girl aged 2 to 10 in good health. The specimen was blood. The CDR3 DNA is TGTGCCAGCAGGGGACGGGCAGGGCCCACCTACGAGCAGTACTTC. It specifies CASRGRAGPTYEQYF.